The clone carrying this TCR beta chain was seen only a few times. Its target is not known. For the second PCR, which ran for about 7 to 11 cycles, a sample-barcoded 5' primer and a J-beta primer mix were used. Via MiXCR, TCRdb re-called the 5' RACE reads, giving one row per CDR3 protein. The sample lists just under 750,000 distinct CDR3 sequences; about 24% were seen once. CDR1 and CDR2 (germline): DFQATT, SNEGSKA (reference sequence). The ends lost 3 bases at V and 7 bases at J; junction bases unmatched: 12. The CDR3 sequence is 17 residues long. The data originate from a study of blood T cells in healthy people across ages. Study-level results: The study found TCR beta diversity correlated strongly with naive T cell percentage. Naive and antigen-experienced cells were not separated, limiting conclusive comparison.

The sequence derives from a man in his 70s in good health. The chain has TRBV20-1 and TRBJ2-4; TRBD2 aligns across 13 bases. The specimen sequenced was blood. CDR3 residues: CSARRGRGTSGTNIQYF. The CDR3 DNA sequence: TGCAGTGCTAGGAGGGGGCGGGGGACTAGCGGGACGAACATTCAGTACTTC.